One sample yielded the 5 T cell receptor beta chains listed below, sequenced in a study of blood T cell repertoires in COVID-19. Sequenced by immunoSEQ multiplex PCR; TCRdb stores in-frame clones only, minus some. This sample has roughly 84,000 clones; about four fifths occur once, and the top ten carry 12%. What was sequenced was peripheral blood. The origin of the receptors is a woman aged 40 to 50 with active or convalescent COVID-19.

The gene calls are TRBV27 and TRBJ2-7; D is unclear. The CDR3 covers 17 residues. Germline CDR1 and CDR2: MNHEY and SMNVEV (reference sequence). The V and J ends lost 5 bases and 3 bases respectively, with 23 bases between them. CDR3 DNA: TGTGCCAGCAGTCCCACCGGGTGGCAGAGCCCCCTCTACGAGCAGTACTTC. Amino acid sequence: CASSPTGWQSPLYEQYF.

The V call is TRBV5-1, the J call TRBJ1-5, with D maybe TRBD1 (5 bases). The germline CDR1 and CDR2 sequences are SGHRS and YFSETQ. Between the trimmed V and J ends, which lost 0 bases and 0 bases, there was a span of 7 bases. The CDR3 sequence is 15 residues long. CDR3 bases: TGCGCCAGCAGCTTGGGACAGTATAGCAATCAGCCCCAGCATTTT. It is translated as CASSLGQYSNQPQHF.

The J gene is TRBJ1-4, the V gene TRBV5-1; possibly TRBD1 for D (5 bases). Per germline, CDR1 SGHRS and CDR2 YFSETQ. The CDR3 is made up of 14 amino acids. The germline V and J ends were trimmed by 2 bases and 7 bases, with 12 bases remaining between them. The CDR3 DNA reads TGCGCCAGCAGCTTCGACAGCTCGTCTGAAAAACTGTTTTTT. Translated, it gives CASSFDSSSEKLFF.

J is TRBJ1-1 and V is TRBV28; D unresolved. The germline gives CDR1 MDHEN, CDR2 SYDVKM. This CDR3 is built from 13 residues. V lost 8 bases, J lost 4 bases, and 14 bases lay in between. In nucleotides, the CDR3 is TGTGCCAGCGGAGGGCCGGGAGGCACTGAAGCTTTCTTT. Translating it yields CASGGPGGTEAFF.

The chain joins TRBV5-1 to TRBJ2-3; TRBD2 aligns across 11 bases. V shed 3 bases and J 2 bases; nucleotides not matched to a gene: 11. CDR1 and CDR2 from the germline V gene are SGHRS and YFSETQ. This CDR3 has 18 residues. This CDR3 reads CASSSTSGGHLNTDTQYF. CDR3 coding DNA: TGCGCCAGCAGCTCCACTAGCGGGGGCCACTTAAACACAGATACGCAGTATTTT.